This is a list of T cell receptor beta chains from one sample in a study of blood T cells in healthy people across ages. Using its own MiXCR run on the 5' RACE reads, TCRdb lists one record per CDR3 protein. The sample records about a million distinct CDR3 sequences, about 48% being singletons. The sample consisted of blood. These receptors were taken from a young man in good health. Each CDR3 is given with its conserved first and last residue. Each record gives: clone size, J gene, V gene, CDR3 protein. Clone size appears in some rows only: once, few, many, or a class for an expanded clone.

NA TRBJ2-3 TRBV24-1 CATSDPGQPTDTQYF
NA TRBJ1-5 TRBV7-9 CASSADLSPNRPQHF
NA TRBJ2-3 TRBV28 CASSSWIGTSGTDTQYF
few TRBJ2-5 TRBV12-3/TRBV12-4 CASSSGLAGEPQETQYF
NA TRBJ1-5 TRBV6-5 CASRQRWDSNQPQHF
NA TRBJ2-1 TRBV3-1 CASIASGTRSYNEQFF
few TRBJ2-3 TRBV29-1 CSVEAQTGVADTQYF
few TRBJ2-1 TRBV12-3/TRBV12-4 CASIDRGYNEQFF
few TRBJ1-6 TRBV7-2 CASSPMTGGNSPLHF
few TRBJ1-5 TRBV2 CASILAGGSNQPQHF
NA TRBJ2-1 TRBV3-1 CASSPTGGGEQFF
few TRBJ2-1 TRBV7-9 CASNSDRGNEQFF
few TRBJ2-7 TRBV6-6 CASSAGTPGSYEQYF
NA TRBJ2-1 TRBV29-1 CSGRRLLNEQFF
few TRBJ2-6 TRBV3-1 CASSQDPGTSSGANVLTF
NA TRBJ2-1 TRBV28 CASRVGSSYNEQFF
NA TRBJ2-3 TRBV7-9 CASSLGDTGVSGDTQYF
NA TRBJ2-3 TRBV29-1 CSVPGGTQYF
NA TRBJ1-4 TRBV10-3 CATHQSGLVEKLFF
once TRBJ2-2 TRBV4-3 CASSQEEDGADTGELFF
few TRBJ1-1 TRBV7-8 CASSLSSGNTEAFF
NA NA TRBV4-3 CASSQDGQAFYEQYF
NA TRBJ2-5 TRBV5-1 CASGPSGVSQETQYF
many TRBJ1-5 TRBV27 CASSFGQGSNQPQHF
NA TRBJ2-7 TRBV7-2 CASRPPGSSYEQYF
NA TRBJ2-5 TRBV2 CASSATGFGEQYF
few TRBJ2-1 TRBV12-3/TRBV12-4 CASSFSGDTYNEQFF
few TRBJ2-3 TRBV5-4 CASSLSRGADTQYF
NA NA TRBV27 CASSSGGGNERCEQYF
once TRBJ2-1 TRBV2 CASARRGSYNEQFF
NA TRBJ2-7 TRBV20-1 CSASEANSYEQYF
few TRBJ1-2 TRBV9 CASSASTGTYGYTF
NA TRBJ2-3 TRBV7-2 CASSWDRAADTQYF
NA TRBJ2-5 TRBV12-3/TRBV12-4 CASRVLQGRQYF
once TRBJ1-1 TRBV20-1 CSASFRVGTGAFF